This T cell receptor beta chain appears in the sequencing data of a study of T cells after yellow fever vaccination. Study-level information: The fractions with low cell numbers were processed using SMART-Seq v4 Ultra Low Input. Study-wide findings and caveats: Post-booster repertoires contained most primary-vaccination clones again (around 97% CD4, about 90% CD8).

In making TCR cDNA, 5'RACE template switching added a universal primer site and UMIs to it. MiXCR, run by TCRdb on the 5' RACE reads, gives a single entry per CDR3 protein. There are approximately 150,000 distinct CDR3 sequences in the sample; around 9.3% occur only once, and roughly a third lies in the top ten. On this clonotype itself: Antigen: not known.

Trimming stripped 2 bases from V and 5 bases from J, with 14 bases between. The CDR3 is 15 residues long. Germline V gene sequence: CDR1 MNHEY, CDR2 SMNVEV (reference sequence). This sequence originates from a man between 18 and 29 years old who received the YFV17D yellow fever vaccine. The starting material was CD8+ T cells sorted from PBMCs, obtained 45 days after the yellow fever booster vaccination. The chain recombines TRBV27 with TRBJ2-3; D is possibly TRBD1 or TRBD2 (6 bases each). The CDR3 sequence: CASSLSGGHKDTQYF. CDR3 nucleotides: TGTGCCAGCAGTTTAAGTGGGGGGCACAAAGATACGCAGTATTTT.